This T cell receptor (beta chain) was found in a study of human T cells and chemical hapten exposure. At the level of the study: TCR yields per sample varied mostly from small pooled library volume differences.

Documented time point: pre-sensitization, week 0. Documented treatment: therapeutic diphenylcyclopropenone sensitization with weekly scalp DPC. The CDR3 is 14 residues long. The germline V and J ends were trimmed by 4 bases and 3 bases, with 13 bases remaining between them. In germline, CDR1 is SQVTM, CDR2 ANQGSEA. Using its own MiXCR run on the RACE reads, TCRdb lists one record per CDR3 protein. The data show around 110,000 distinct CDR3 sequences, 10% to 15% seen once. The origin of this receptor is a woman in her forties or fifties with alopecia areata. Some clones in this sample may be carry-over from other donors' samples. Sequenced material: whole blood, taken in connection with sensitization to the hapten diphenylcyclopropenone (DPC). The chain uses TRBV29-1 and TRBJ2-4, with D perhaps TRBD1 (5 bases). The CDR3 sequence is CSVVKGDDKNIQYF. CDR3 in DNA: TGCAGCGTTGTAAAAGGGGATGACAAAAACATTCAGTACTTC.